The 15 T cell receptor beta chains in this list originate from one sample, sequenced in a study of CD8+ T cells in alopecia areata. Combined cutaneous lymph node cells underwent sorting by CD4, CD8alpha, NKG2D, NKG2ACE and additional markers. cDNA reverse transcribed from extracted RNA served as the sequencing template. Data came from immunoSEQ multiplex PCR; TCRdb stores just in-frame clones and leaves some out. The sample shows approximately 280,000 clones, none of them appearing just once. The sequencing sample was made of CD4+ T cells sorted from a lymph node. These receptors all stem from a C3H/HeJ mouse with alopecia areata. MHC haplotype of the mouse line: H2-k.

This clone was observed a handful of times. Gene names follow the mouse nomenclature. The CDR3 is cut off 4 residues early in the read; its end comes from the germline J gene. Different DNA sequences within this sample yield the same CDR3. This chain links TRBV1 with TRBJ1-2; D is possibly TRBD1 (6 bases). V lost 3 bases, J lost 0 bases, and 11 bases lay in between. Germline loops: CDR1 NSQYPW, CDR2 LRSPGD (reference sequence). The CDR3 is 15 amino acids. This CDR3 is CTCSARDNANSDYTF. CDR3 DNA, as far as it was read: TGCACCTGCAGTGCCCGGGACAATGCAAACTCC.

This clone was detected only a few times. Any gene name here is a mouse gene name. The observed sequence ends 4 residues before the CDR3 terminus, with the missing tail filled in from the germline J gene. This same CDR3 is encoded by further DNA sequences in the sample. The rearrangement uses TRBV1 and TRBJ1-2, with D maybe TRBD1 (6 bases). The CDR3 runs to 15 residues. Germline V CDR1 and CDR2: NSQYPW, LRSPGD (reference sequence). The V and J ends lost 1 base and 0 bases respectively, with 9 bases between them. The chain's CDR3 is CTCSAGGGPNSDYTF. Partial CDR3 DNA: TGCACCTGCAGTGCAGGGGGGGGCCCAAACTCC.

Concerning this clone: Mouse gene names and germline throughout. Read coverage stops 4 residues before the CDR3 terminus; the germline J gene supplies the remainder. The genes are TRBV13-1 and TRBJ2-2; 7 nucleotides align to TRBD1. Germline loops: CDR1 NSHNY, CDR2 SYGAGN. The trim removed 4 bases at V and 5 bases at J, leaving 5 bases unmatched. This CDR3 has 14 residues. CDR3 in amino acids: CASSSSGGTGQLYF. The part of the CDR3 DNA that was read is TGTGCCAGCAGTTCCTCAGGGGGTACCGGG.

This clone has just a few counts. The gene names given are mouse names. CDR3 DNA, as far as it was read: TGTGCCAGCAGTATGGGGGGGGCGCAAGGGAAT. It translates to CASSMGGAQGN. The entire CDR3 is CASSMGGAQGNEQYF. This chain connects TRBV19 to TRBJ2-7; TRBD2 aligns across 8 bases. The observed sequence ends 4 residues before the CDR3 terminus, with the missing tail filled in from the germline J gene. Germline lookup yields CDR1 FNHDT and CDR2 SITEND (reference sequence). This CDR3 region has 15 residues.

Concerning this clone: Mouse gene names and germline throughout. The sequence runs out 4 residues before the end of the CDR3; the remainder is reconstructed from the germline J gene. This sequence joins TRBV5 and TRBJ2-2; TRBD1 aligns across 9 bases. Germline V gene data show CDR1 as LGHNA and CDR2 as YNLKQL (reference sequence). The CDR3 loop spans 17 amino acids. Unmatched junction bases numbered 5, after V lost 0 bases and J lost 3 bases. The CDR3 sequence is CASSQDGRTGDTGQLYF. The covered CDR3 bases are TGTGCCAGCAGCCAAGATGGGAGGACAGGGGACACCGGG.

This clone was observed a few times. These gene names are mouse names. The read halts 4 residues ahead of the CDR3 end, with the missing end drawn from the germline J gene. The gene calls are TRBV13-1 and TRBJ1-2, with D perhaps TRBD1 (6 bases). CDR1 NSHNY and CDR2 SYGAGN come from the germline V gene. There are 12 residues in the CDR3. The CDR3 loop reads CASSYRETDYTF. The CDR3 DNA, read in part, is TGTGCCAGCAGTTACAGGGAAACC.

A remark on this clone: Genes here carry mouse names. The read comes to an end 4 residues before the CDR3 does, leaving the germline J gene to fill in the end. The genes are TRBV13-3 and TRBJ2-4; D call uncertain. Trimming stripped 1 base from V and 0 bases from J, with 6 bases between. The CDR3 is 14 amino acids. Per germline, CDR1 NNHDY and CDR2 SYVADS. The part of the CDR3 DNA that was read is TGTGCCAGCAGTGATTACTTTAGTCAAAAC. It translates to CASSDYFSQN. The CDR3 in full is CASSDYFSQNTLYF.

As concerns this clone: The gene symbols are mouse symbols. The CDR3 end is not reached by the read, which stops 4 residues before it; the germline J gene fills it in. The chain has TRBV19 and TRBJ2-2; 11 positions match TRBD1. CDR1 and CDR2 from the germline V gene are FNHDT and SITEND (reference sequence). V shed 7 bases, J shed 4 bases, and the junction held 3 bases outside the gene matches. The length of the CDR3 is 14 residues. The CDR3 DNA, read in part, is TGTGCCAGCGGGACAGGGGGAACCACCGGG. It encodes CASGTGGTTG. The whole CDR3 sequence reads CASGTGGTTGQLYF.

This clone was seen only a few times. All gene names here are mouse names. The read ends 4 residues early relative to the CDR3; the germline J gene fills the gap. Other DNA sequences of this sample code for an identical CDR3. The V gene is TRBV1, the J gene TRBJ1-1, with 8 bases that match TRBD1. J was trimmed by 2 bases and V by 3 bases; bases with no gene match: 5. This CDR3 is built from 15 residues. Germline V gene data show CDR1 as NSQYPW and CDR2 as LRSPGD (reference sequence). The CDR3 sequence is CTCSARDRGNTEVFF. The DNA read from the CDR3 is TGCACCTGCAGTGCGCGAGACAGGGGTAACACA.

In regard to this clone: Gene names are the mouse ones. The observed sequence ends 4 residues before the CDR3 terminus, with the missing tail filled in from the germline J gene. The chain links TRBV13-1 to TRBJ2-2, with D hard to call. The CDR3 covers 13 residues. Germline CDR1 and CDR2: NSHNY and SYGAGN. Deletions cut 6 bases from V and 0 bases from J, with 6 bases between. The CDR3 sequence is CASTHTNTGQLYF. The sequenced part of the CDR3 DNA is TGTGCCAGCACTCACACAAACACCGGG.

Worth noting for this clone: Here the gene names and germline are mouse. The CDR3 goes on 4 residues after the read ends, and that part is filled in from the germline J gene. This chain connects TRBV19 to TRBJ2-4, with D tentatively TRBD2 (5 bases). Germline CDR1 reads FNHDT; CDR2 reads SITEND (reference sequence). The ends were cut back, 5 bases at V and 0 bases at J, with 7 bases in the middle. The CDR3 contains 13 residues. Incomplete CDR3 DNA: TGTGCCAGCAGGACTGCTAGTCAAAAC. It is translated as CASRTASQN. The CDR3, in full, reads CASRTASQNTLYF. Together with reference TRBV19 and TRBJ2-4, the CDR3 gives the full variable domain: GGIITQTPKFLIGQEGQKLTLKCQQNFNHDTMYWYRQDSGKGLRLIYYSITENDLQKGDLSEGYDASREKKSSFSLTVTSAQKNEMAVFLCASRTASQNTLYFGAGTRLSVL.

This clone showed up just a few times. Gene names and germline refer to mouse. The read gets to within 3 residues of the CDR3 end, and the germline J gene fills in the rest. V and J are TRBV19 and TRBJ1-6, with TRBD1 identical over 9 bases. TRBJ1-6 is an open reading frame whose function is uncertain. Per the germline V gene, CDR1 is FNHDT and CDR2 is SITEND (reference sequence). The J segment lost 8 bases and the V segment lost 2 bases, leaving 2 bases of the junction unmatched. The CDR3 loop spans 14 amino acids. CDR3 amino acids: CASSMWDRDSPLYF. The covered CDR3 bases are TGTGCCAGCAGTATGTGGGACAGGGATTCGCCC.

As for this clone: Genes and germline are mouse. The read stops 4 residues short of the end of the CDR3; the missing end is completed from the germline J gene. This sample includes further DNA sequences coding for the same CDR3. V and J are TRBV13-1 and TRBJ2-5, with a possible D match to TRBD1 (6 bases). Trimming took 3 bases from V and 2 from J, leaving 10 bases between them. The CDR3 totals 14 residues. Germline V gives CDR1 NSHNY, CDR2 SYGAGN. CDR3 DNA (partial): TGTGCCAGCAGTGTCACAGGGAGCCAAGAC. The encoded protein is CASSVTGSQD. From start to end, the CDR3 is CASSVTGSQDTQYF.

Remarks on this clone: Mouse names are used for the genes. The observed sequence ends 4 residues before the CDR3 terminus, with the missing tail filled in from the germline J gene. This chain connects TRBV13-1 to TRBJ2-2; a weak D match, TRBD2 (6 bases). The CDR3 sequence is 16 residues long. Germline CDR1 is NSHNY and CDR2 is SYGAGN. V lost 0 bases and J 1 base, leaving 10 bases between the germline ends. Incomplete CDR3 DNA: TGTGCCAGCAGTGATGCATTGGGGGTAAACACCGGG. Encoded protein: CASSDALGVNTG. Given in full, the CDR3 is CASSDALGVNTGQLYF.

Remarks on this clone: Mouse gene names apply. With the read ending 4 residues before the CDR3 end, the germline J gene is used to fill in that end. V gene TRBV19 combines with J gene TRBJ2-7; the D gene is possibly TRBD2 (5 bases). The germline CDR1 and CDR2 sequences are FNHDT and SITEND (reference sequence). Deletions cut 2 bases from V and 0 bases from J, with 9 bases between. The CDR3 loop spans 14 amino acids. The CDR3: CASSISWDSYEQYF. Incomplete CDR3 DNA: TGTGCCAGCAGTATTAGCTGGGACTCCTAT.